A selection of T cell receptor beta chains follows, all from one sample in a study of shared clonotypes between healthy human individuals. Measured with immunoSEQ multiplex PCR; TCRdb has only the in-frame clones, and not every one. The sample includes more than 850,000 clones, 75% to 80% seen only once; the top ten take approximately 0.56%. Specimen: memory CD4+ T cells from PBMCs. The receptor set was obtained from a man aged 18 to 35 in good health. Some clones in this sample may be carry-over from other donors' samples. Each CDR3 is given with its conserved first and last residue.

TRBV7-2 CASSSGQGRKTEAFF
TRBV28 CASRGQGASSYNEQFF
TRBV11-2 CASSRGRVETQYF
TRBV9 CASSVLGGDTEAFF
TRBV27 CASSLQGLNTEAFF
TRBV7-2 CASTEGQETQYF
TRBV4-1 CASSQGYSRSYEQYF
TRBV28 CASTQAGAIDYGYTF
TRBV30 CAWSVMGRRTEAFF
TRBV5-5 CASSLFWQGGEQYF
TRBV7-2 CASSPPMYGYTF
TRBV28 CASSQNRGLRVSSYEQYF
TRBV29-1 CSVRTEGTEAFF
TRBV10-3 CAISDSQGRVNEQFF
TRBV7-6 CASSLGQVINEKLFF
TRBV28 CASSLPITSDTQYF
TRBV18 CASSPGVGNTIYF
TRBV5-1 CASSPGTAFLGEQYF
TRBV30 CAWGDRRYEQYF
TRBV5-4 CASSRGQQGARETQYF
TRBV6-1 CASSEDFLRGAPGNTIYF
TRBV6-5 CASSYGQGRTEAFF
TRBV7-2 CASSLVAGSYNEQFF
TRBV5-1 CASSFQGPGTDTQYF
TRBV2 CASSKTKSTDTQYF
TRBV6-5 CASSATRNTGELFF
TRBV7-2 CASSLALAGGADTQYF
TRBV7-9 CASSPGTGWGQPQHF
TRBV7-2 CASSSDRTGHYEQYF
TRBV11-2 CASSLGTGRTDTQYF
TRBV4-2 CASSQVGLFGSTDTQYF
TRBV7-8 CASSSGTSGEWEDEQFF